This is a list of T cell receptor beta chains from one sample in a study of blood T cell repertoires in COVID-19. The assay was immunoSEQ multiplex PCR, and TCRdb's table has in-frame clones only and misses some. The sample lists some 230,000 clones; around 82% were seen once. Sequences were obtained from peripheral blood. The receptors come from a woman under 40 who had recovered from COVID-19. CDR3s include the opening cysteine and the closing phenylalanine or tryptophan. Fields, in order: CDR3 length, D gene, J gene, clone size, V gene, CDR3 protein, CDR3 DNA. The D gene is left open where the match is weak. Expanded clones get a size class; other rows say once, few or many, or leave the size out.

len: 17; d_gene: TRBD1; j_gene: TRBJ1-2; abundance: once; v_gene: TRBV10-3; CDR3aa: CAISPRGRDTGEGGYTF; CDR3nt: TGTGCCATCAGCCCCAGGGGGCGCGATACAGGCGAAGGTGGCTACACCTTC
len: 13; d_gene: TRBD2; j_gene: TRBJ2-5; abundance: once; v_gene: TRBV27; CDR3aa: CASSWREWETQYF; CDR3nt: TGTGCCAGCAGTTGGCGGGAGTGGGAGACCCAGTACTTC
len: 13; d_gene: TRBD1; j_gene: TRBJ1-2; abundance: few; v_gene: TRBV7-9; CDR3aa: CASSLRDSYGYTF; CDR3nt: TGTGCCAGCAGCCTCCGGGACAGCTATGGCTACACCTTC
len: 15; d_gene: TRBD1; j_gene: TRBJ1-1; abundance: NA; v_gene: TRBV5-1; CDR3aa: CASSFRGPGLSEAFF; CDR3nt: TGCGCCAGCAGCTTTAGGGGGCCTGGGTTAAGTGAAGCTTTCTTT
len: 14; d_gene: TRBD1; j_gene: TRBJ1-5; abundance: NA; v_gene: TRBV6-5; CDR3aa: CASRVTGGNQPQHF; CDR3nt: TGTGCCAGCAGGGTGACAGGGGGCAATCAGCCCCAGCATTTT
len: 14; d_gene: TRBD1; j_gene: TRBJ2-1; abundance: NA; v_gene: TRBV24-1; CDR3aa: CATSDPGTGTEQFF; CDR3nt: TGTGCCACCAGTGATCCCGGGACAGGGACGGAGCAGTTCTTC
len: 15; d_gene: NA; j_gene: TRBJ2-2; abundance: NA; v_gene: TRBV7-3; CDR3aa: CASSLTGHSTGELFF; CDR3nt: TGTGCCAGCAGCTTAACGGGTCACAGCACCGGGGAGCTGTTTTTT
len: 16; d_gene: NA; j_gene: TRBJ2-3; abundance: NA; v_gene: TRBV3-1/TRBV3-2; CDR3aa: CASSPTLAMATDTQYF; CDR3nt: TGTGCCAGCAGCCCTACCTTAGCGATGGCCACAGATACGCAGTATTTT
len: 14; d_gene: TRBD1; j_gene: TRBJ2-1; abundance: NA; v_gene: TRBV7-3; CDR3aa: CASSLGQGYNEQFF; CDR3nt: TGTGCCAGCAGCTTGGGACAGGGGTACAATGAGCAGTTCTTC
len: 14; d_gene: TRBD1; j_gene: TRBJ1-5; abundance: NA; v_gene: TRBV9; CDR3aa: CASSAGQGNQPQHF; CDR3nt: TGTGCCAGCAGCGCGGGACAGGGCAATCAGCCCCAGCATTTT
len: 14; d_gene: NA; j_gene: TRBJ2-3; abundance: NA; v_gene: TRBV10-2; CDR3aa: CASSKGVQTDTQYF; CDR3nt: TGCGCCAGCAGTAAGGGGGTGCAAACAGATACGCAGTATTTT
len: 16; d_gene: TRBD2; j_gene: TRBJ2-1; abundance: NA; v_gene: TRBV9; CDR3aa: CASSELAGVLPNEQFF; CDR3nt: TGTGCCAGCAGCGAACTAGCGGGAGTCCTTCCCAATGAGCAGTTCTTC
len: 12; d_gene: TRBD1; j_gene: TRBJ2-5; abundance: NA; v_gene: TRBV28; CDR3aa: CATQGAGETQYF; CDR3nt: TGTGCCACACAGGGGGCCGGCGAGACCCAGTACTTC
len: 14; d_gene: NA; j_gene: TRBJ1-2; abundance: NA; v_gene: TRBV9; CDR3aa: CASSGLQQNYGYTF; CDR3nt: TGTGCCAGCAGCGGATTACAACAGAACTATGGCTACACCTTC
len: 14; d_gene: NA; j_gene: TRBJ2-2; abundance: NA; v_gene: TRBV28; CDR3aa: CASSLFHGTGELFF; CDR3nt: TGTGCCAGCAGTTTATTCCACGGGACCGGGGAGCTGTTTTTT
len: 16; d_gene: TRBD2; j_gene: TRBJ2-2; abundance: NA; v_gene: TRBV4-2; CDR3aa: CASSQGLAGGSGELFF; CDR3nt: TGTGCCAGCAGCCAAGGACTAGCGGGTGGTTCCGGGGAGCTGTTTTTT
len: 14; d_gene: NA; j_gene: TRBJ2-3; abundance: NA; v_gene: TRBV5-1; CDR3aa: CASSLEQETDTQYF; CDR3nt: TGCGCCAGCAGCCTAGAACAGGAAACAGATACGCAGTATTTT
len: 14; d_gene: NA; j_gene: TRBJ2-4; abundance: NA; v_gene: TRBV24-1; CDR3aa: CATSEGRAKNIQYF; CDR3nt: TGTGCCACCAGTGAGGGGAGGGCCAAAAACATTCAGTACTTC
len: 19; d_gene: TRBD1; j_gene: TRBJ1-2; abundance: NA; v_gene: TRBV7-3; CDR3aa: CASSLYPPGQGALNDGYTF; CDR3nt: TGTGCCAGCAGCTTATACCCACCGGGACAGGGGGCTCTGAACGATGGCTACACCTTC
len: 15; d_gene: TRBD1; j_gene: TRBJ1-6; abundance: few; v_gene: TRBV5-6; CDR3aa: CASSLIQGAGSPLHF; CDR3nt: TGTGCCAGCAGCCTAATTCAGGGGGCAGGATCACCCCTCCACTTT
len: 14; d_gene: TRBD1; j_gene: TRBJ2-3; abundance: NA; v_gene: TRBV5-1; CDR3aa: CASSHTGGTDTQYF; CDR3nt: TGCGCCAGCAGCCACACAGGGGGCACAGATACGCAGTATTTT
len: 18; d_gene: TRBD2; j_gene: TRBJ2-3; abundance: NA; v_gene: TRBV7-9; CDR3aa: CASSWPTSGRAWSDTQYF; CDR3nt: TGTGCCAGCAGCTGGCCGACTAGCGGGAGGGCCTGGTCAGATACGCAGTATTTT
len: 15; d_gene: NA; j_gene: TRBJ2-7; abundance: NA; v_gene: TRBV3-1/TRBV3-2; CDR3aa: CASSQFHTGSYEQYF; CDR3nt: TGTGCCAGCAGCCAATTCCATACAGGGAGCTACGAGCAGTACTTC
len: 15; d_gene: NA; j_gene: TRBJ2-7; abundance: NA; v_gene: TRBV5-5; CDR3aa: CASSFEAHIRYEQYF; CDR3nt: TGTGCCAGCAGCTTCGAGGCGCATATACGGTACGAGCAGTACTTC
len: 16; d_gene: NA; j_gene: TRBJ2-7; abundance: NA; v_gene: TRBV7-2; CDR3aa: CASSLWASAPLYEQYF; CDR3nt: TGTGCCAGCAGCTTATGGGCTAGCGCACCTCTCTACGAGCAGTACTTC
len: 17; d_gene: TRBD1; j_gene: TRBJ2-5; abundance: NA; v_gene: TRBV5-1; CDR3aa: CASSSSSGTGGWETQYF; CDR3nt: TGCGCCAGCAGCTCATCCTCCGGGACAGGGGGTTGGGAGACCCAGTACTTC
len: 16; d_gene: TRBD1; j_gene: TRBJ1-3; abundance: NA; v_gene: TRBV3-1/TRBV3-2; CDR3aa: CASSPGQGLTGNTIYF; CDR3nt: TGTGCCAGCAGCCCGGGACAGGGGTTAACTGGAAACACCATATATTTT
len: 11; d_gene: NA; j_gene: TRBJ2-5; abundance: NA; v_gene: TRBV30; CDR3aa: CASTRGETQYF; CDR3nt: TGTGCCTCGACACGGGGAGAGACCCAGTACTTC
len: 15; d_gene: TRBD2; j_gene: TRBJ2-1; abundance: NA; v_gene: TRBV5-1; CDR3aa: CASSISPGLEVEQFF; CDR3nt: TGCGCCAGCAGCATATCACCGGGACTAGAAGTTGAGCAGTTCTTC
len: 16; d_gene: TRBD1; j_gene: TRBJ1-2; abundance: NA; v_gene: TRBV5-4; CDR3aa: CASSWKSTRTGPGYTF; CDR3nt: TGTGCCAGCAGCTGGAAAAGTACTAGGACAGGGCCCGGCTACACCTTC
len: 13; d_gene: NA; j_gene: TRBJ2-6; abundance: NA; v_gene: TRBV5-4; CDR3aa: CAGRPSGANVLTF; CDR3nt: TGTGCGGGGCGGCCCTCTGGGGCCAACGTCCTGACTTTC
len: 14; d_gene: TRBD1; j_gene: TRBJ1-2; abundance: NA; v_gene: TRBV5-1; CDR3aa: CASSLDRGRNGYTF; CDR3nt: TGCGCCAGCAGCTTGGATAGGGGGCGAAATGGCTACACCTTC
len: 15; d_gene: NA; j_gene: TRBJ2-2; abundance: NA; v_gene: TRBV5-1; CDR3aa: CASSLGGGNTGELFF; CDR3nt: TGCGCCAGCAGCTTGGGCGGAGGGAACACCGGGGAGCTGTTTTTT
len: 18; d_gene: NA; j_gene: TRBJ1-5; abundance: many; v_gene: TRBV4-1; CDR3aa: CASSRAGLLGYSNQPQHF; CDR3nt: TGCGCCAGCTCCCGGGCAGGACTCCTGGGGTATAGCAATCAGCCCCAGCATTTT
len: 13; d_gene: NA; j_gene: TRBJ1-5; abundance: few; v_gene: TRBV2; CDR3aa: CASRQGSGQPQHF; CDR3nt: TGTGCCAGCAGGCAGGGATCAGGTCAGCCCCAGCATTTT
len: 15; d_gene: TRBD2; j_gene: TRBJ2-5; abundance: few; v_gene: TRBV18; CDR3aa: CASSPLAGREETQYF; CDR3nt: TGTGCCAGCTCACCACTAGCGGGTCGGGAAGAGACCCAGTACTTC
len: 15; d_gene: TRBD1; j_gene: TRBJ1-2; abundance: NA; v_gene: TRBV6-6; CDR3aa: CASRAWDRRTYGYTF; CDR3nt: TGTGCCAGCAGAGCCTGGGACAGGCGGACCTATGGCTACACCTTC
len: 18; d_gene: NA; j_gene: TRBJ2-1; abundance: NA; v_gene: TRBV24-1; CDR3aa: CATSDDAEVSGLDNEQFF; CDR3nt: TGTGCCACCAGTGATGACGCGGAGGTTAGCGGCCTAGACAATGAGCAGTTCTTC
len: 13; d_gene: NA; j_gene: TRBJ2-5; abundance: once; v_gene: TRBV3-1/TRBV3-2; CDR3aa: CASSQMTKETQYF; CDR3nt: TGTGCCAGCAGCCAAATGACTAAAGAGACCCAGTACTTC
len: 15; d_gene: TRBD1; j_gene: TRBJ1-2; abundance: NA; v_gene: TRBV19; CDR3aa: CASSRSGGDNYGYTF; CDR3nt: TGTGCCAGTAGTAGATCAGGGGGCGATAACTATGGCTACACCTTC
len: 17; d_gene: NA; j_gene: TRBJ2-2; abundance: once; v_gene: TRBV11-3; CDR3aa: CASSLRLGRANTGELFF; CDR3nt: TGTGCCAGCAGCTTACGGCTAGGCAGGGCGAACACCGGGGAGCTGTTTTTT